Below, 27 T cell receptor beta chains from the same sample are listed, as sequenced in a study of beta chain features in type 1 diabetes (dated by TCRdb to 2017 to 2018). The library was built by means of the immunoSEQ multiplex PCR assay. The entire amount of isolated RNA was reverse transcribed using the High Capacity cDNA Reverse Transcription Kit, so the sequenced TCRB transcripts were expressed ones. Imported from immuneACCESS, the table was reduced by TCRdb to in-frame sequences with V and J called. These copies leave out some clones; in studies compared against another copy, an unresolved V gene accounts for under half, and the cause of the remainder is not known. This sample is represented by 600,000 to 700,000 clones; 10% to 15% of them were singletons. In total, the top ten clones hold roughly 0.022% of the sample. What the study reported, not specific to this receptor: A moderate but significant shortening of TCRB CDR3 length was observed in type 1 diabetes patients in all four CD4+ subsets.

Their antigen targets remain unknown. Sequencing input: naive CD4+ T cells from blood. Read against the paper, the sample's cell subset or site label means: true naive CD4+ T cells. The receptors were gathered from a man aged 18 to 29 with type 1 diabetes.

The rearrangement joins TRBV27 to TRBJ2-7, with 16 positions matching TRBD2. CDR1 and CDR2 (germline): MNHEY, SMNVEV (reference sequence). The CDR3 extends over 17 amino acids. The V and J ends lost 5 bases and 2 bases, in that order; junction bases with no gene match: 6. The CDR3 here is CASSLGTSGGAPYEQYF. CDR3 nucleotides: TGTGCCAGCAGTCTCGGGACTAGCGGGGGGGCTCCCTACGAGCAGTACTTC.

The chain links TRBV5-4 to TRBJ2-1, with 9 bases aligning to TRBD2. V was clipped by 2 bases and J by 7 bases; unmatched bases: 7. The CDR3 loop spans 15 amino acids. The germline V gene has CDR1 SGHNT and CDR2 YYREEE (reference sequence). CDR3 in amino acids: CASSLRSGGLNEQFF. CDR3 nucleotide sequence: TGTGCCAGCAGCTTAAGGAGCGGGGGGTTGAATGAGCAGTTCTTC.

This clone was observed a few times. V is TRBV30 and J is TRBJ1-1; a weak D match, TRBD1 (5 bases). Looked up from germline, CDR1 is GTSNPN and CDR2 is SVGIG (reference sequence). The CDR3 has 13 residues. The V gene lost 2 bases and the J gene lost 11 bases, with 18 bases spanning the gap. CDR3 nucleotides: TGTGCCTGGAGTATGGGGACGGACGTGAGGGCTTTCTTT. It specifies CAWSMGTDVRAFF. Complete variable domain (other parts from reference TRBV30 and TRBJ1-1): SQTIHQWPATLVQPVGSPLSLECTVEGTSNPNLYWYRQAAGRGLQLLFYSVGIGQISSEVPQNLSASRPQDRQFILSSKKLLLSDSGFYLCAWSMGTDVRAFFGQGTRLTVV.

The rearrangement uses TRBV4-1 and TRBJ2-1; D call uncertain. The germline V gene encodes CDR1 MGHRA and CDR2 YSYEKL. V shed 0 bases and J shed 4 bases, with 10 bases lying between them. This CDR3 spans 15 amino acids. CDR3 sequence (DNA): TGCGCCAGCAGCCAAGACTCCCAACCTTACAATGAGCAGTTCTTC. This codes for CASSQDSQPYNEQFF.

The chain combines TRBV30 with TRBJ1-2, with unresolved D. The length of the CDR3 is 11 residues. Trimming removed 1 base from V and 4 bases from J, with 4 bases in between. Germline-derived CDR1 and CDR2 are GTSNPN and SVGIG (reference sequence). CDR3 residues: CAWSAVYGYTF. CDR3 sequence (DNA): TGTGCCTGGAGTGCTGTCTATGGCTACACCTTC.

In its sample, this clone was seen a few times. The V and J genes are TRBV12-5 and TRBJ2-1, with D perhaps TRBD1 (6 bases). Trimming pared 1 base from V and 10 bases from J, leaving 11 bases between. Germline CDR1 reads LGHNT; CDR2 reads FRNRAP. The length of the CDR3 is 13 residues. The CDR3 nucleotides read TGTGCTAGTGGTTTGGGGCCCAGGGGCGAGCAGTTCTTC. This codes for CASGLGPRGEQFF.

The chain carries TRBV11-2 and TRBJ2-1; D remains ambiguous. The germline gives CDR1 SGHAT, CDR2 FQNNGV. The CDR3 covers 13 residues. V lost 3 bases, J lost 3 bases, and 6 bases lay in between. The CDR3 loop is CASSFGNYNEQFF. In DNA form, the CDR3 reads TGTGCCAGCAGCTTCGGCAACTACAATGAGCAGTTCTTC.

The chain links TRBV6-5 to TRBJ1-3; D unresolved. Germline V gives CDR1 MNHEY, CDR2 SVGAGI. V shed 0 bases and J shed 4 bases, with 10 bases lying between them. The CDR3 consists of 15 residues. The CDR3 loop is CASSYSGETGNTIYF. In nucleotides, the CDR3 is TGTGCCAGCAGTTACTCTGGGGAAACGGGAAACACCATATATTTT.

The gene calls are TRBV9 and TRBJ1-6; D unresolved. This CDR3 comprises 14 residues. Trimming stripped 0 bases from V and 6 bases from J, with 7 bases between. Germline assignment: CDR1 SGDLS and CDR2 YYNGEE. CDR3 sequence: CASSVAGFNSPLHF. The CDR3 DNA reads TGTGCCAGCAGCGTAGCCGGATTTAATTCACCCCTCCACTTT.

V is TRBV19 and J is TRBJ1-5, with D possibly being TRBD1 (6 bases). V lost 5 bases and J lost 6, with 14 bases in between. Germline CDR1 and CDR2: LNHDA and SQIVND (reference sequence). The CDR3 runs to 14 residues. CDR3 sequence: CASSLSQGFQPQHF. The CDR3 bases are TGTGCCAGTAGTCTTAGTCAGGGGTTTCAGCCCCAGCATTTT.

This clone was picked up a small number of times. This chain connects TRBV2 to TRBJ1-1; D is uncertain. V was shortened by 9 bases and J by 2 bases, with 1 base between the two germline ends. This CDR3 spans 9 amino acids. Germline loops: CDR1 SNHLY, CDR2 FYNNEI. CDR3 coding DNA: TGTGCCAGAAACACTGAAGCTTTCTTT. Translating gives CARNTEAFF.

This clone was picked up a small number of times. The chain carries TRBV25-1 and TRBJ1-3, with D unclear. Trimming cost V 3 bases and J 1 base, with 10 bases left between them. Germline assignment: CDR1 MGHDK and CDR2 SYGVNS. The CDR3 extends over 15 amino acids. CDR3 region: CASSDASGSGNTIYF. CDR3 coding DNA: TGTGCCAGCAGTGATGCGTCGGGGTCTGGAAACACCATATATTTT.

The chain recombines TRBV30 with TRBJ1-6; 7 bases map to TRBD1. This CDR3 comprises 12 residues. The J segment lost 5 bases and the V segment lost 7 bases, leaving 2 bases of the junction unmatched. Germline V gene lookup returns CDR1 GTSNPN and CDR2 SVGIG (reference sequence). In nucleotides, the CDR3 is TGTGCCTTGACAGGGAATAATTCACCCCTCCACTTT. As protein: CALTGNNSPLHF.

The V gene is TRBV28, the J gene TRBJ1-2; D not resolved. The CDR3 is 13 amino acids. V was clipped by 5 bases and J by 1 base, with 8 bases between them. Germline CDR1 is MDHEN and CDR2 is SYDVKM. This CDR3 reads CASSIPDNYGYTF. The CDR3 DNA reads as TGTGCCAGCAGTATTCCGGATAACTATGGCTACACCTTC.

J is TRBJ2-7 and V is TRBV10-1; no firm D call. The CDR3 runs to 12 residues. V was pared by 5 bases and J by 3 bases, with 8 bases between. Germline CDR1 reads WNHNN; CDR2 reads SYGVQD (reference sequence). The CDR3 reads CASSPSGYEQYF. CDR3 coding DNA: TGCGCCAGCAGTCCCTCCGGCTACGAGCAGTACTTC.

V gene TRBV5-1 combines with J gene TRBJ1-5, with TRBD1 identical over 9 bases. Looked up from germline, CDR1 is SGHRS and CDR2 is YFSETQ. V gave up 1 base and J gave up 6 bases; unmatched junction bases: 11. The CDR3 length is 17 residues. Here the CDR3 reads CASSLRPKDRGVQPQHF. Written as DNA, the CDR3 is TGCGCCAGCAGCTTGCGCCCTAAGGACAGGGGCGTTCAGCCCCAGCATTTT.

V and J are TRBV6-5 and TRBJ1-4; the D is unclear. The V end lost 4 bases, the J end lost 2 bases, and 8 bases lay between the germline ends. The CDR3 has 14 amino acids. Germline CDR1 is MNHEY and CDR2 is SVGAGI. In nucleotides, the CDR3 is TGTGCCAGCAGTTCATCGGGGACTAATGAAAAACTGTTTTTT. The encoded protein is CASSSSGTNEKLFF.

V usage is TRBV15 and J usage is TRBJ2-7, with TRBD2 matching over 12 bases. The V and J ends lost 5 bases and 3 bases, in that order; junction bases with no gene match: 11. The germline V gene encodes CDR1 LNHNV and CDR2 YYDKDF (reference sequence). This CDR3 contains 17 residues. The CDR3 region is CATSRVGLAGTYYEQYF. The CDR3 DNA reads TGTGCCACCAGCCGAGTCGGACTAGCGGGGACCTACTACGAGCAGTACTTC.

In DNA form, the CDR3 reads TGCAGCGTTGAAACTTGGACTGAAGCTTTCTTT. Translation: CSVETWTEAFF. V and J are TRBV29-1 and TRBJ1-1; unclear D gene. V dropped 2 bases and J dropped 5 bases, with 6 bases sitting between them. Germline CDR1 and CDR2: SQVTM and ANQGSEA. CDR3 length: 11 residues.

The chain employs TRBV18 and TRBJ1-6; TRBD1 might be the D (6 bases). There are 15 residues in the CDR3. Germline values: CDR1 KGHSH, CDR2 LQKENI. V was cut by 3 bases and J by 14 bases, with 20 bases left in between. CDR3 nucleotide sequence: TGTGCCAGCTCACCCGGCGGCGAGGGGGAGTCGGCCCTCCACTTT. Translating gives CASSPGGEGESALHF.

The chain combines TRBV6-4 with TRBJ2-1; tentative D call: TRBD2 (5 bases). CDR3 size: 14 residues. V dropped 6 bases and J dropped 9 bases, with 18 bases sitting between them. Germline CDR1 is MRHNA and CDR2 is SNTAGT. CDR3 in DNA: TGTGCCAGCAGCATCAACACTCTAGCTAGTGAGCAGTTCTTC. Amino acid sequence: CASSINTLASEQFF.

This clone was detected a few times. V is TRBV4-1 and J is TRBJ2-1; 8 bases align to TRBD2. Trimming removed 6 bases from V and 7 bases from J; junction bases left unmatched: 11. The CDR3 contains 15 residues. In germline, CDR1 is MGHRA, CDR2 YSYEKL. DNA of the CDR3: TGCGCCAGCAGGGCACCCGGGCGGGGGGCTAATGAGCAGTTCTTC. It yields the protein CASRAPGRGANEQFF.

On this clone itself: In the same sample, other DNA sequences code for this CDR3. The chain uses TRBV5-1 and TRBJ2-5; D may be TRBD2 (5 bases). V was trimmed by 0 bases and J by 1 base, leaving 7 bases between them. The CDR3 contains 14 residues. CDR1 is SGHRS and CDR2 is YFSETQ in the germline V gene. Here the CDR3 DNA reads TGCGCCAGCAGCTTGGGTGGGAGCCAAGAGACCCAGTACTTC. It codes for CASSLGGSQETQYF. Full variable domain (outside the CDR3, taken from reference TRBV5-1 and TRBJ2-5): KAGVTQTPRYLIKTRGQQVTLSCSPISGHRSVSWYQQTPGQGLQFLFEYFSETQRNKGNFPGRFSGRQFSNSRSEMNVSTLELGDSALYLCASSLGGSQETQYFGPGTRLLVL.

This clone occurred a few times. The chain uses TRBV4-1 and TRBJ1-4, with a tentative D call TRBD1 (6 bases). The germline V gene encodes CDR1 MGHRA and CDR2 YSYEKL. The ends were cut back, 0 bases at V and 1 base at J, with 15 bases in the middle. This CDR3 has 18 amino acids. The CDR3 DNA follows: TGCGCCAGCAGCCAAGAATTTGGACAGATCAGAACTAATGAAAAACTGTTTTTT. As protein: CASSQEFGQIRTNEKLFF.

The J gene is TRBJ1-2, the V gene TRBV5-1; TRBD1 is a possible D gene (6 bases). With 4 bases removed from V and 8 bases from J, the gap between germline ends came to 15 bases. Germline CDR1 SGHRS, CDR2 YFSETQ. The CDR3 extends over 13 amino acids. In nucleotides, the CDR3 is TGCGCCAGCAGCCCCGGGACACCCACAGGCTACACCTTC. Its protein product is CASSPGTPTGYTF.

This clone was detected a few times. The J gene is TRBJ1-1, the V gene TRBV7-3; weak D call: TRBD1 (5 bases). The CDR3 covers 13 residues. Germline CDR1 SGHTA, CDR2 FQGTGA. V dropped 5 bases and J dropped 2 bases, with 9 bases sitting between them. The CDR3 here is CASSTWDNTEAFF. The CDR3 coding sequence is TGTGCCAGCAGCACTTGGGACAACACTGAAGCTTTCTTT.

J is TRBJ1-1 and V is TRBV5-1; D is possibly TRBD1 (6 bases). Trimming stripped 1 base from V and 3 bases from J, with 10 bases between. The germline V gene encodes CDR1 SGHRS and CDR2 YFSETQ. This CDR3 is 14 amino acids long. Here the CDR3 DNA reads TGCGCCAGCAGCTTGTACAGGGTGGACACTGAAGCTTTCTTT. Residues: CASSLYRVDTEAFF.